This entry features one TCR beta chain sequence. What it recognizes is unknown. CD45RO negativity and positive selection for CCR7 defined naive CD8 cells, a population that excluded terminally differentiated effector memory CD45RA+ cells. This CDR3 is built from 16 residues. The germline V gene encodes CDR1 SSHAT and CDR2 FNYEAQ (reference sequence). Trimming at V came to 2 bases and at J to 1 base, leaving 6 bases not matched to a gene. The sample is drawn from a study of shared clonotypes between healthy human individuals. Regarding the study as a whole: A handful of donors had about 5% of their naive CD4 clonotypes in common.

Genomic DNA of every subset was divided equally among multiple immunoSEQ plates. The assay was immunoSEQ multiplex PCR, and TCRdb's table has in-frame clones only and misses some. The table includes around 2.1 million clones, 90% to 95% detected once. The V gene is TRBV7-7, the J gene TRBJ2-5; TRBD1 matches at 8 bases. Specimen: naive CD8+ T cells from PBMCs. This receptor was identified in a man between 18 and 29 years old in good health. Some clones in this sample may be carry-over from other donors' samples. In nucleotides, the CDR3 is TGTGCCAGCAGCTTACGTACAGGGGGTCCCCAAGAGACCCAGTACTTC. This encodes CASSLRTGGPQETQYF.